This entry describes one T cell receptor (beta chain). Its cognate antigen is unknown. TCRdb reanalysed the reads using MiXCR and keeps one entry per CDR3 protein. The table includes some 940,000 distinct CDR3 sequences, under 40% detected once. This sample is drawn from a study of T cell repertoires in cytomegalovirus infection. Study context: Both recently identified HLA-C-restricted and well-studied HLA-B-restricted CMV epitopes were used in the study. Indicated by public TCR beta signatures were CMV infection and matching HLA type.

There are 19 residues in the CDR3. Losses at the gene ends were 6 bases for V and 5 bases for J; bases not matched to a gene: 22. Germline V gene data show CDR1 as ENHRY and CDR2 as SYGVKD. Study-wide findings and caveats: Ex vivo, HLA-C-restricted CMV-specific TCR beta clonotypes prevailed over the rest of the response. Cumulative public TCR beta family frequency identified carriers of CMV plus the relevant HLA.

This specimen consisted of cultured CD8+ T cells from PBMCs, obtained from culture after CMV antigen stimulation. V is TRBV10-3 and J is TRBJ1-2; the match to TRBD1 covers 9 bases. The clonotype was recovered from a human donor in good health (CMV status not recorded). Some clones in this sample may be carry-over from other donors' samples. The CDR3 spells CAIRSLTRDREVQGYGYTF. DNA of the CDR3: TGTGCCATCAGATCACTCACCCGGGACAGGGAAGTACAAGGGTATGGCTACACCTTC.